Sequencing of this T cell receptor beta chain was carried out in a study of shared clonotypes between healthy human individuals. Study context: CD4 naive and CD4 memory each took three plates per donor, while CD8 naive took two and CD8 memory one.

Comments on this clone: The antigen is unknown.

A split of CD4+ cells into CD45RA+ naive and CD45RA-negative memory subsets was performed. Germline CDR1 SQVTM, CDR2 ANQGSEA. The CDR3 runs to 15 residues. The junction had 10 bases not matched to a gene; V was cut back by 7 bases and J by 0 bases. Methods used by the authors: Without quality scores, immunoSEQ junctional reads could not be filtered like full-length reads. Libraries were prepared by immunoSEQ multiplex PCR; TCRdb keeps only in-frame clonotypes and omits some of them. V and J calls and clone size come straight from that table; D and trimming were deduced from the DNA. The profile shows 2,100,000 or so clones, roughly 95% of them singletons. The study, taken as a whole, reports: A handful of donors held around 5% of naive CD4 clonotypes in common.

The sequence came from a man aged 18 to 35 in good health. The genes are TRBV29-1 and TRBJ2-3, with 7 bases fitting TRBD1. The specimen sequenced was naive CD4+ T cells sorted from blood. As to subset: CD45RA+ positively selected. CDR3 coding DNA: TGCAGCGCCCGCGGACAGGCCACCAGCACAGATACGCAGTATTTT. This translates into CSARGQATSTDTQYF.